This T cell receptor beta chain was sequenced in a study of T cell responses to AZD1222 COVID-19 vaccine. This clone was seen only a few times. Only in-frame clones appear in the TCRdb table, and some are missing; sequencing was by immunoSEQ multiplex PCR. Among about 200,000 clones listed, approximately 90% were seen once. This clonotype was sampled from an adult who received the AZD1222 COVID-19 vaccine. The specimen comprised peripheral blood, sampled 28 days after the second AZD1222 dose.

The CDR3, as DNA: TGTGCCGTCCGGACAGGGGATAATTCACCCCTCCACTTT. Residues: CAVRTGDNSPLHF. The chain carries TRBV19 and TRBJ1-6, with 9 bases aligning to TRBD1. This CDR3 contains 13 residues. With V trimmed by 11 bases and J by 5 bases, 4 bases remained unmatched. The germline gives CDR1 LNHDA, CDR2 SQIVND (reference sequence).